This TCR beta chain was identified during a study of shared clonotypes between healthy human individuals. About the research overall: CD4 naive and memory got three plates each, CD8 naive two, CD8 memory one. Study results and limitations: Rarefaction gave evidence that sorted-subset sequencing remained incomplete despite large depth.

About this clone: The antigen is unknown. This likely comes from a read error, as the CDR3 has no conserved phenylalanine or tryptophan at its end.

Clones were sequenced by immunoSEQ multiplex PCR, and TCRdb holds only the in-frame ones, with some missing. The sample carries some 2.1 million clones, around 96% recorded once. Trimming pared 3 bases from V and 0 bases from J, leaving 11 bases between. This CDR3 spans 15 amino acids. Germline V gene lookup returns CDR1 MGHRA and CDR2 YSYEKL. Cells designated naive CD8 were CD45RO-negative and were positively selected for CCR7, with terminally differentiated effector memory CD45RA+ cells excluded. The V call is TRBV4-1, the J call TRBJ1-1, with D perhaps TRBD1 (5 bases). The sequencing input was naive CD8+ T cells sorted from blood. This receptor was identified in a man aged 18 to 30 in good health. In DNA form, the CDR3 reads TGCGCCAGCAGCCACCCGGCGGGGGTGAACACTGAAGCTTTCCTT. Protein sequence: CASSHPAGVNTEAFL.